Below, one TCR beta chain is given with its context. Its antigen remains unknown. Other DNA variants within this sample encode the same CDR3. At the time of sampling, donors were nominally healthy, though unrecorded immune exposures were likely. The CDR3 totals 14 residues. Germline CDR1 MDHEN, CDR2 SYDVKM. Trimming took 6 bases from V and 0 from J, leaving 11 bases between them. The data derive from a study of cytomegalovirus exposure and HLA in healthy donors. Notes on the study in general: For TCR beta chains, V- and J-gene trimming was later linked to a missense DCLRE1C variant.

PCR amplification relied on 60 Vbeta primers (plus 13 Jbeta primers). Only in-frame clones appear in the TCRdb table, and some are missing; sequencing was by immunoSEQ multiplex PCR. The table lists some 150,000 clones, around 79% of them singletons. The receptor's source is a man aged 35 to 55 in good health and CMV-seronegative. The chain joins TRBV28 to TRBJ1-2; D gene uncertain. The sequenced sample was PBMCs. The chain's CDR3 is CASSLTVANYGYTF. DNA of the CDR3: TGTGCCAGCAGCCTCACGGTGGCTAACTATGGCTACACCTTC.